This passage covers 11 T cell receptor beta chains from one sample sequenced in a study of blood T cell repertoires in COVID-19. Produced via immunoSEQ multiplex PCR; TCRdb's table is partial and in-frame only. The sample lists 150,000 to 170,000 clones; about 85% were seen once. The sequenced material came from peripheral blood. These receptors were obtained from a man between 60 and 70 years old with COVID-19, enrolled during active disease.

The V gene is TRBV21-1, the J gene TRBJ2-1; the tabulated D call, TRBD1, remains unverified against the DNA. TRBV21-1 is a listed pseudogene. The CDR3 contains 16 residues. CDR3 DNA: TGTGCCAGCAGCAAAGCGAAGGACAGGGGGCCACGGGAGCAGTTCTTC. It encodes CASSKAKDRGPREQFF.

The chain is built from TRBV6-2 or TRBV6-3 and TRBJ2-1, with 10 bases fitting TRBD2. The CDR3 totals 17 residues. Germline CDR1 MNHEY, CDR2 SVGEGT. With 3 bases clipped from V and 5 bases from J, the junction kept 10 bases outside the gene matches. CDR3 protein: CASSYGLAGVRDNEQFF. CDR3 bases: TGTGCCAGCAGTTATGGGCTAGCGGGGGTCCGCGACAATGAGCAGTTCTTC.

The genes are TRBV5-6 and TRBJ1-3; D gene ambiguous. The CDR3 is 14 amino acids. Trimming removed 1 base from V and 2 bases from J, with 7 bases in between. Germline values: CDR1 SGHDT, CDR2 YYEEEE. The CDR3 DNA sequence: TGTGCCAGCAGCTTGCGGGGTGCTGGAAACACCATATATTTT. This sequence encodes CASSLRGAGNTIYF.

The CDR3 DNA follows: TGTGCCAGCAGGACCACAGGGGGTAGCTATGGCTACACCTTC. Translating it yields CASRTTGGSYGYTF. The chain recombines TRBV6-5 with TRBJ1-2, with 8 bases identical to TRBD1. This CDR3 comprises 14 residues. The trim removed 6 bases at V and 4 bases at J, leaving 7 bases unmatched. Germline-derived CDR1 and CDR2 are MNHEY and SVGAGI.

This chain links TRBV28 with TRBJ1-2; no clear D. The CDR3 contains 16 residues. Trimming removed 2 bases from V and 4 bases from J, with 17 bases in between. Germline CDR1 and CDR2: MDHEN and SYDVKM. The CDR3 protein is CASSLPRGLGSYGYTF. The DNA for the CDR3 is TGTGCCAGCAGTTTACCCCGAGGACTCGGAAGCTATGGCTACACCTTC.

The chain couples TRBV5-6 to TRBJ1-3; TRBD1 aligns across 11 bases. The CDR3 runs 16 residues. V gave up 5 bases and J gave up 3 bases; unmatched junction bases: 7. Germline CDR1 reads SGHDT; CDR2 reads YYEEEE. CDR3 residues: CASRSGQGALGNTIYF. CDR3 in DNA: TGTGCCAGCAGATCCGGACAGGGGGCGCTTGGAAACACCATATATTTT.

The rearrangement links TRBV7-3 to TRBJ2-1, with 9 bases that match TRBD2. This CDR3 region has 17 residues. The junction had 10 bases not matched to a gene; V was cut back by 0 bases and J by 7 bases. Germline CDR1 is SGHTA and CDR2 is FQGTGA. This chain's CDR3 is CASSLTGASGVGNEQFF. CDR3 in DNA: TGTGCCAGCAGCTTAACGGGGGCTAGCGGGGTAGGAAATGAGCAGTTCTTC.

This chain links TRBV6-4 with TRBJ2-2; possibly TRBD1 for D (5 bases). CDR1 and CDR2 from the germline V gene are MRHNA and SNTAGT. The length of the CDR3 is 14 residues. V was shortened by 6 bases and J by 3 bases, with 11 bases between the two germline ends. CDR3 coding DNA: TGTGCCAGCAGAGGGGTGACGGACACCGGGGAGCTGTTTTTT. Amino acid sequence: CASRGVTDTGELFF.

This clone has a handful of counts. This chain uses TRBV9 with TRBJ2-6, with D hard to call. In germline, CDR1 is SGDLS, CDR2 YYNGEE. V was shortened by 3 bases and J by 0 bases, with 4 bases between the two germline ends. This CDR3 comprises 14 residues. The CDR3 coding sequence is TGTGCCAGCAGCGCCTACTCTGGGGCCAACGTCCTGACTTTC. This translates into CASSAYSGANVLTF.

The chain recombines TRBV5-8 with TRBJ2-7, with 9 bases fitting TRBD1. CDR3 length: 16 amino acids. J gave up 5 bases and V 0 bases, and 9 bases lay outside the gene matches. Germline CDR1 reads SGHTS; CDR2 reads YDEGEE. CDR3 in DNA: TGTGCCAGCAGCTTGGGGTCGGGACAGGGTTATGACGAGCAGTACTTC. It codes for CASSLGSGQGYDEQYF.

This clone was seen a handful of times. This sequence joins TRBV4-2 and TRBJ2-5, with 12 positions matching TRBD2. V shed 5 bases, J shed 4 bases, and the junction held 8 bases outside the gene matches. Per the germline V gene, CDR1 is LGHNA and CDR2 is YNFKEQ. The CDR3 covers 16 residues. The CDR3 reads CASSNAGTSGPETQYF. The CDR3 bases are TGTGCCAGCAGCAACGCCGGGACTAGCGGGCCAGAGACCCAGTACTTC.